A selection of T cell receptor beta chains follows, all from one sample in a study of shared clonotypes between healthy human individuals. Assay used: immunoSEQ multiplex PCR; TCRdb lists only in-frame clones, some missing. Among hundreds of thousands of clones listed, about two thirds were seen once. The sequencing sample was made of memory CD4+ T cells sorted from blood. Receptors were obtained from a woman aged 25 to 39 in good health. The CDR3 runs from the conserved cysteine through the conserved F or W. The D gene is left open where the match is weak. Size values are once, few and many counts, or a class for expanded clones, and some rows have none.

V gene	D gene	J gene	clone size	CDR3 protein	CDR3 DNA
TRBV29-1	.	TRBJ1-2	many	CSVAGLDGYTF	TGCAGCGTTGCGGGACTTGATGGCTACACCTTC
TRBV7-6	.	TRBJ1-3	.	CASSPLDSGNTIYF	TGTGCCAGCAGCCCCCTCGACTCTGGAAACACCATATATTTT
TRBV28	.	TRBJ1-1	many	CASSLMKEAFF	TGTGCCAGCAGTTTAATGAAGGAAGCTTTCTTT
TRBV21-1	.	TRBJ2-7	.	CASPQGSYEQYF	TGTGCCAGCCCACAGGGGTCCTACGAGCAGTACTTC
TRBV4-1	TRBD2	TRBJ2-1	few	CASSPGGLDYNEQFF	TGCGCCAGCAGCCCCGGAGGACTAGATTACAATGAGCAGTTCTTC
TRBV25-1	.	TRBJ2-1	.	CASSVLGGEDEQFF	TGTGCCAGCAGTGTACTGGGAGGTGAGGATGAGCAGTTCTTC
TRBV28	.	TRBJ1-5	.	CASSPQGLGGNQPQHF	TGTGCCAGCAGTCCCCAGGGGTTAGGGGGCAATCAGCCCCAGCATTTT
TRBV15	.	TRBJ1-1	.	CATSRQDLLGGTEAFF	TGTGCCACCAGCCGACAGGACCTACTGGGTGGCACTGAAGCTTTCTTT
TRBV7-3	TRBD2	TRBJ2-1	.	CASSVREGRSYNEQFF	TGTGCCAGCAGCGTACGGGAGGGCCGGTCCTACAATGAGCAGTTCTTC
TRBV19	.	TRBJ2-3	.	CASKGWGTDTQYF	TGTGCCAGTAAAGGTTGGGGCACAGATACGCAGTATTTT
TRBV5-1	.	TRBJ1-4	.	CASRKIGQPATNEKLFF	TGCGCCAGCAGGAAAATCGGACAGCCAGCAACTAATGAAAAACTGTTTTTT
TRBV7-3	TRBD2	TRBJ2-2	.	CASSPRTSGSNTGELFF	TGTGCCAGCAGCCCAAGGACTAGCGGGTCGAACACCGGGGAGCTGTTTTTT
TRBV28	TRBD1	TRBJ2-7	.	CASRTTGSSYEQYF	TGTGCCAGCAGGACGACAGGGTCTAGCTACGAGCAGTACTTC
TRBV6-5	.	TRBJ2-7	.	CASSYQYEQYF	TGTGCCAGCAGTTACCAGTACGAGCAGTACTTC
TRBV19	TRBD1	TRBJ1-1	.	CASSSQQGGGATEAFF	TGTGCCAGTAGTAGCCAACAGGGGGGAGGCGCCACTGAAGCTTTCTTT
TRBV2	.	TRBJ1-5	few	CASNQGLVQPQHF	TGTGCCAGCAATCAGGGCCTGGTGCAGCCCCAGCATTTT
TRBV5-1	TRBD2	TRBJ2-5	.	CASSPGLAGAETQYF	TGCGCCAGCAGCCCGGGACTAGCGGGAGCGGAGACCCAGTACTTC
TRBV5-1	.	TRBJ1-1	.	CASSSTPNTEAFF	TGCGCCAGCAGCTCGACCCCAAACACTGAAGCTTTCTTT
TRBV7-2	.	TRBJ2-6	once	CASSLDSGANVLTF	TGTGCCAGCAGCTTGGATTCTGGGGCCAACGTCCTGACTTTC
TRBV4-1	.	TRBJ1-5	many	CASSQDQSNQPQHF	TGCGCCAGCAGCCAAGATCAGAGCAATCAGCCCCAGCATTTT
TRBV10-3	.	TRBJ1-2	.	CAISDVLKNYNYGYTF	TGTGCCATCAGTGATGTCCTGAAGAATTACAACTATGGCTACACCTTC
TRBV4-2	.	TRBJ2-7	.	CASSQEILSYEQYF	TGTGCCAGCAGCCAAGAAATACTTTCCTACGAGCAGTACTTC
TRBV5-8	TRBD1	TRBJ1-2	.	CASSPWQGALVEGYTF	TGTGCCAGCAGCCCCTGGCAGGGGGCGTTAGTGGAGGGCTACACCTTC
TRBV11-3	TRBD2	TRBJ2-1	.	CASSLGLAGDDEQFF	TGTGCCAGCAGCCTGGGACTAGCGGGAGATGATGAGCAGTTCTTC
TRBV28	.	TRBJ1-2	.	CASSLSLGQGPDYGYTF	TGTGCCAGCAGTTTATCACTGGGGCAGGGCCCTGACTATGGCTACACCTTC
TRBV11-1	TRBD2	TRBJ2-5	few	CASSSTTRWLAGVSETQYF	TGTGCCAGCAGCTCTACGACTCGCTGGCTAGCGGGAGTATCAGAGACCCAGTACTTC
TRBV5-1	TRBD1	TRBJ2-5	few	CASSRLALRGFQETQYF	TGCGCCAGCAGCCGCTTGGCCCTCAGGGGGTTCCAAGAGACCCAGTACTTC
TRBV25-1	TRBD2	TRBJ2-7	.	CASSAPTTSGGYEQYF	TGTGCCAGCAGTGCTCCCACGACTAGCGGAGGCTACGAGCAGTACTTC
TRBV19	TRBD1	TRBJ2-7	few	CASSIGTGPSVEQYF	TGTGCCAGTAGTATCGGGACAGGACCTTCCGTCGAGCAGTACTTC
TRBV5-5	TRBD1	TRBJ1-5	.	CASSTTGTAPDQPQHF	TGTGCCAGCAGCACGACCGGGACAGCCCCTGATCAGCCCCAGCATTTT
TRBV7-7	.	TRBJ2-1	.	CASSFDGYNEQFF	TGTGCCAGCAGCTTTGACGGATACAATGAGCAGTTCTTC
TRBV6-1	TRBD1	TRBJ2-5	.	CASRDGTGVETQYF	TGTGCCAGCAGGGACGGGACAGGGGTAGAGACCCAGTACTTC
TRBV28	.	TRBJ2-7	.	CASRNPLHYEQYF	TGTGCCAGCAGAAACCCTTTACACTACGAGCAGTACTTC
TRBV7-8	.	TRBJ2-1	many	CASTGTRREVEQFF	TGTGCCAGCACCGGGACCCGGCGGGAAGTAGAGCAGTTCTTC
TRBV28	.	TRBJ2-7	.	CASSRGSYEQYF	TGTGCCAGCTCCCGGGGTTCCTACGAGCAGTACTTC
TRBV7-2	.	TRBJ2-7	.	CASSASGTVSSYEQYF	TGTGCCAGCAGCGCCTCCGGGACGGTGAGCTCCTACGAGCAGTACTTC
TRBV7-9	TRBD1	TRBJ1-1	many	CASSVMRQGSTEAFF	TGTGCCAGCAGCGTAATGAGACAGGGGAGCACTGAAGCTTTCTTT
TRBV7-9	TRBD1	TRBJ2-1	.	CASSLKRLGQGDNEQFF	TGTGCCAGCAGCTTAAAACGCCTGGGGCAGGGGGACAATGAGCAGTTCTTC
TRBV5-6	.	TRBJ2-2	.	CASSHESPRGPHPRGELFF	TGTGCCAGCAGCCACGAGAGCCCTAGGGGTCCCCACCCGCGGGGGGAGCTGTTTTTT
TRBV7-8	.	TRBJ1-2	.	CASSLGRVDGYTF	TGTGCCAGCAGCTTAGGACGTGTGGATGGCTACACCTTC
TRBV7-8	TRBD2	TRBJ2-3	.	CASSQGLDWVGDTQYF	TGTGCCAGCAGCCAGGGACTAGATTGGGTTGGAGATACGCAGTATTTT
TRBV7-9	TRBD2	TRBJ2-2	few	CASSYRTSGSGTGELFF	TGTGCCAGCAGCTATCGTACTAGCGGGAGCGGGACCGGGGAGCTGTTTTTT
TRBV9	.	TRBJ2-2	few	CASSGYTGELFF	TGTGCCAGCAGCGGTTATACCGGGGAGCTGTTTTTT
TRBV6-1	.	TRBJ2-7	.	CASSEPFLAEQYF	TGTGCCAGCAGTGAACCCTTTCTTGCCGAGCAGTACTTC
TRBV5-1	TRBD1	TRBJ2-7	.	CASSLQGANYEQYF	TGCGCCAGCAGCTTACAGGGGGCTAACTACGAGCAGTACTTC
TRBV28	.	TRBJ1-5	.	CASSLWRGDWSNQPQHF	TGTGCCAGCAGTTTATGGAGAGGGGATTGGAGCAATCAGCCCCAGCATTTT
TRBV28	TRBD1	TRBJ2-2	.	CASRAGGADTGELFF	TGTGCCAGCAGGGCAGGGGGCGCGGACACCGGGGAGCTGTTTTTT
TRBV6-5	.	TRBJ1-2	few	CAGGDGTNYGYTF	TGTGCCGGAGGCGACGGAACAAACTATGGCTACACCTTC
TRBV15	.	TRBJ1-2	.	CATSTETGLANYGYTF	TGTGCCACCAGCACAGAAACAGGGCTAGCTAACTATGGCTACACCTTC
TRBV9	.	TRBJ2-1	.	CASSELTRSYNEQFF	TGTGCCAGCAGTGAACTAACCCGTTCCTACAATGAGCAGTTCTTC
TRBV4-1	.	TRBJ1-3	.	CASSQGSQGSPGNTIYF	TGCGCCAGCAGCCAGGGGTCTCAGGGTTCGCCTGGAAACACCATATATTTT